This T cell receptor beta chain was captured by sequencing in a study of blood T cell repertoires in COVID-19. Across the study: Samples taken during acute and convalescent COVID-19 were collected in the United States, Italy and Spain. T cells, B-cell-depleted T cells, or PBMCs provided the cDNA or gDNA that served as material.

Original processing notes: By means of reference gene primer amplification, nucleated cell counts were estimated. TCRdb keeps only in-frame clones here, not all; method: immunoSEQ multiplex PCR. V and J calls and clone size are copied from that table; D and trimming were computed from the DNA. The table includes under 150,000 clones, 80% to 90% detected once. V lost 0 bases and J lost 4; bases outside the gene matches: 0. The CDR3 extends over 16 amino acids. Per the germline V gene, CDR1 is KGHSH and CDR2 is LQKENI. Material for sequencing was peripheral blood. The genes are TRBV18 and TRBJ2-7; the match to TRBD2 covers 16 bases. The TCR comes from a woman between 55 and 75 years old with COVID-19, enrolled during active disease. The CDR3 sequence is CASSPPGLAGGYEQYF. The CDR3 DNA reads TGTGCCAGCTCACCACCGGGACTAGCGGGGGGGTACGAGCAGTACTTC.